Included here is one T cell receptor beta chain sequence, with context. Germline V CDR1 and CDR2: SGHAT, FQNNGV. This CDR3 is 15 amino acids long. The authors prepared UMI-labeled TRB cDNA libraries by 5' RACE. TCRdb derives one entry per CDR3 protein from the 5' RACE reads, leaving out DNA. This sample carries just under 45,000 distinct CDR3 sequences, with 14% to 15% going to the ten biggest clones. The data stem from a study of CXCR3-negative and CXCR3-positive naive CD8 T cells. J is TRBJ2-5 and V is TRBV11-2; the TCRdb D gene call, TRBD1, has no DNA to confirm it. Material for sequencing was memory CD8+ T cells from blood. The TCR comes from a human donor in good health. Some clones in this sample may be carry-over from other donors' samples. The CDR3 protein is CASSSPGQGEETQYF.